This T cell receptor (beta chain) was recorded in a study of cytomegalovirus exposure and HLA in healthy donors. The PCR employed 60 Vbeta primers together with 13 Jbeta primers. Here immunoSEQ multiplex PCR was the method, and the copy in TCRdb shows in-frame clones only, minus some. The sample has 90,000 to 120,000 clones; approximately 81% are singletons. This clonotype originated in a man aged 25 to 40 in good health and CMV-seronegative. Sequenced: PBMCs.

The CDR3 protein is CASSPWTSGGEQYF. CDR3 nucleotide sequence: TGTGCCAGCTCACCTTGGACTAGCGGAGGCGAGCAGTACTTC. This chain connects TRBV18 to TRBJ2-7; 10 positions match TRBD2. J lost 6 bases, V lost 3 bases, and 5 bases had no gene match. Germline CDR1 reads KGHSH; CDR2 reads LQKENI. CDR3 length: 14 residues.